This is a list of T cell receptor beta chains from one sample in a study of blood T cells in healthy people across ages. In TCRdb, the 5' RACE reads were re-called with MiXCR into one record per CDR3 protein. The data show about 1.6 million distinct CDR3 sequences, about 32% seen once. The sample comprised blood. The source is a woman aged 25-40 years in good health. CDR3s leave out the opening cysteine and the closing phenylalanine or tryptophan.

cdr3_aa: ASSDVSGEKLF; j_call: TRBJ1-4; v_call: TRBV2
cdr3_aa: ASSQRAETNYGYT; j_call: TRBJ1-2; v_call: TRBV3-1
cdr3_aa: SALSASGDTFDEQY; j_call: TRBJ2-7; v_call: TRBV20-1
cdr3_aa: ASSQARGKDTRY; j_call: TRBJ2-3; v_call: TRBV12-3/TRBV12-4
cdr3_aa: ASSEGGDGTYEQY; j_call: TRBJ2-7; v_call: TRBV9
cdr3_aa: ASSRNRGRLETQY; j_call: TRBJ2-5; v_call: TRBV28
cdr3_aa: ASSPRLAGIPYEQY; j_call: TRBJ2-7; v_call: TRBV7-9
cdr3_aa: ASSPRAANTEAF; j_call: TRBJ1-1; v_call: TRBV18
cdr3_aa: ASSLVGGPGYT; j_call: TRBJ1-2; v_call: TRBV5-1
cdr3_aa: ASSQECREQF; j_call: TRBJ2-1; v_call: TRBV4-1
cdr3_aa: ASRYGLQETQY; j_call: TRBJ2-5; v_call: TRBV19
cdr3_aa: ASSLRSGGFHNEQF; j_call: TRBJ2-1; v_call: TRBV11-2
cdr3_aa: ASSPPGTSHNEQY; j_call: .; v_call: TRBV7-9
cdr3_aa: ASSLGAGTPEQY; j_call: TRBJ2-7; v_call: TRBV5-1
cdr3_aa: ASSLASGAAYNEQF; j_call: TRBJ2-1; v_call: TRBV11-2
cdr3_aa: ASSQVRTSSETQY; j_call: TRBJ2-5; v_call: TRBV3-1
cdr3_aa: ASSAGQGSLGGYT; j_call: TRBJ1-2; v_call: TRBV6-1
cdr3_aa: ASGDSGTGTGELF; j_call: TRBJ2-2; v_call: TRBV25-1
cdr3_aa: ASSLPSQLGYGYT; j_call: TRBJ1-2; v_call: TRBV5-6
cdr3_aa: ASKLGVLNTEAF; j_call: TRBJ1-1; v_call: TRBV2
cdr3_aa: ASSYGTLEQF; j_call: TRBJ2-1; v_call: TRBV6-2/TRBV6-3
cdr3_aa: ASSPRTASSYNEQY; j_call: .; v_call: TRBV5-1
cdr3_aa: ASSALGQGDGYT; j_call: TRBJ1-2; v_call: TRBV6-1
cdr3_aa: ASSLLVDQPQH; j_call: TRBJ1-5; v_call: TRBV27
cdr3_aa: ASSPLSGGVLNEQF; j_call: TRBJ2-1; v_call: TRBV7-2
cdr3_aa: SARARGASTDTQY; j_call: TRBJ2-3; v_call: TRBV20-1
cdr3_aa: ASSLWGGPETQY; j_call: TRBJ2-5; v_call: TRBV12-3/TRBV12-4
cdr3_aa: ASSSYPGKLF; j_call: TRBJ1-4; v_call: TRBV28
cdr3_aa: ASSILSGVNQPQH; j_call: TRBJ1-5; v_call: TRBV19
cdr3_aa: ASSFLAGNADTEAF; j_call: TRBJ1-1; v_call: TRBV27
cdr3_aa: ASSPEGTASYEQY; j_call: TRBJ2-7; v_call: TRBV5-1
cdr3_aa: ASSLLHGLTDTQY; j_call: TRBJ2-3; v_call: TRBV11-2
cdr3_aa: SARDYRSGGADTQY; j_call: TRBJ2-3; v_call: TRBV20-1
cdr3_aa: ASRTGSGNQPQH; j_call: TRBJ1-5; v_call: TRBV2
cdr3_aa: ASSKGGGGYT; j_call: TRBJ1-2; v_call: TRBV21-1
cdr3_aa: ASSQEAGANYGYT; j_call: TRBJ1-2; v_call: TRBV7-8
cdr3_aa: ASHVRSNEKLF; j_call: TRBJ1-4; v_call: TRBV11-2
cdr3_aa: ASSSSDQGFGANVLT; j_call: TRBJ2-6; v_call: TRBV18
cdr3_aa: ATSPGLTSEQY; j_call: .; v_call: TRBV15
cdr3_aa: ASSPDRKSSYNSPLH; j_call: TRBJ1-6; v_call: TRBV6-1
cdr3_aa: AIADREGLAIGNEQF; j_call: TRBJ2-1; v_call: TRBV10-3
cdr3_aa: ASSGSGTVQETQY; j_call: TRBJ2-5; v_call: TRBV5-1
cdr3_aa: ASSQTRNTQY; j_call: TRBJ2-3; v_call: TRBV7-2
cdr3_aa: ASSLRMSGANVLT; j_call: TRBJ2-6; v_call: TRBV28
cdr3_aa: ASSHLRRGTPDETQY; j_call: TRBJ2-5; v_call: TRBV4-2
cdr3_aa: ASRLQHSYDEQF; j_call: TRBJ2-1; v_call: TRBV27
cdr3_aa: ASSLAGPAKNIQY; j_call: TRBJ2-4; v_call: TRBV5-1
cdr3_aa: ASHPSGTNTGELF; j_call: TRBJ2-2; v_call: TRBV6-5
cdr3_aa: ASSLLTVGGAYNEQF; j_call: TRBJ2-1; v_call: TRBV7-6